A few counts support the clone carrying this T cell receptor beta chain. The entry originates in a study of blood T cell repertoires in COVID-19. This CDR3 spans 15 amino acids. Trimming cost V 3 bases and J 5 bases, with 15 bases left between them. Germline loops: CDR1 SGHDT, CDR2 YYEEEE. Using immunoSEQ multiplex PCR, the repertoire was profiled, and TCRdb retains in-frame clones only, with some absent. The sample lists about 33,000 clones, approximately 86% occurring once. The chain employs TRBV5-6 and TRBJ2-1; D might be TRBD2 (5 bases). Sample: peripheral blood. The TCR was taken from a man in his 70s with acute or convalescent COVID-19. The CDR3 DNA follows: TGTGCCAGCAGCTGGCTCGGGGTTACTAACAATGAGCAGTTCTTC. Encoded protein: CASSWLGVTNNEQFF.